This T cell receptor (beta chain) stems from a study of blood T cell repertoires in COVID-19. Assay used: immunoSEQ multiplex PCR; TCRdb lists only in-frame clones, some missing. The table shows hundreds of thousands of clones, with around 87% occurring only once. The origin of this receptor is a woman younger than 30 who had recovered from COVID-19. The sample comprised PBMCs or T cells enriched from blood (not recorded which).

The chain's CDR3 is CASSQDPGGGNQPQHF. The CDR3 DNA follows: TGTGCCAGCAGCCAAGATCCAGGGGGCGGCAATCAGCCCCAGCATTTT. The V call is TRBV3-1 (or the pseudogene TRBV3-2), the J call TRBJ1-5, with 8 bases that match TRBD1. The CDR3 contains 16 residues. Germline CDR1 LGHDT, CDR2 YNNKEL (reference sequence). With V trimmed by 0 bases and J by 2 bases, 3 bases remained unmatched.